The next 17 T cell receptor beta chains were all read from a single sample in a study of cytomegalovirus exposure and HLA in healthy donors. PCR primers comprised 60 Vbeta and 13 Jbeta primers. Produced via immunoSEQ multiplex PCR; TCRdb's table is partial and in-frame only. Of 80,000 to 100,000 clones in the sample, 65% to 80% were seen once. Sequences were obtained from PBMCs. The receptors here all came from a woman between 18 and 30 years old in good health and CMV-seropositive.

The chain links TRBV21-1 to TRBJ2-5; whether TRBD2, the table's D call, matches the DNA was not checked. TRBV21-1 is reported as a pseudogene. The CDR3 runs to 13 residues. CDR3 residues: CASSFDLRETQYF. CDR3 nucleotide sequence: TGTGCCAGCAGCTTCGATCTTAGAGAGACCCAGTACTTC.

The V gene is TRBV7-9, the J gene TRBJ1-1, with 8 bases identical to TRBD1. V trimming: 1 base; J trimming: 4 bases; junction bases outside the gene matches: 8. Per the germline V gene, CDR1 is SEHNR and CDR2 is FQNEAQ (reference sequence). The CDR3 totals 16 residues. In DNA, the CDR3 is TGTGCCAGCAGCTTAGAGGGGCCAGGGGGCGGCACTGAAGCTTTCTTT. The encoded protein is CASSLEGPGGGTEAFF.

Only a few counts were recorded for this clone. The rearrangement uses TRBV5-6 and TRBJ2-7; D remains ambiguous. Germline CDR1 reads SGHDT; CDR2 reads YYEEEE. V lost 0 bases and J 0 bases, leaving 7 bases between the germline ends. The CDR3 has 14 amino acids. The CDR3 protein is CASSLVRGSYEQYF. As DNA, the CDR3 is TGTGCCAGCAGCTTGGTCCGCGGCTCCTACGAGCAGTACTTC.

The chain joins TRBV6-1 to TRBJ2-5; TRBD1 might be the D (5 bases). The end of the DNA is better explained by TRBJ2-7, so the J call may be wrong. Germline CDR1 reads MNHNS; CDR2 reads SASEGT. The CDR3 loop spans 15 amino acids. This CDR3 reads CASSTTGIGSYEQYF. In nucleotides, the CDR3 is TGTGCCAGCAGCACTACAGGAATAGGAAGCTACGAGCAGTACTTC.

The chain links TRBV9 to TRBJ2-7, with TRBD1 as a possible D gene (6 bases). Trimming left V 2 bases short and J 6 bases short, with 12 bases between. The CDR3 runs to 13 residues. Germline V CDR1 and CDR2: SGDLS, YYNGEE. The CDR3 reads CASSVTTGLEQYF. The DNA for the CDR3 is TGTGCCAGCAGCGTGACCACAGGGCTCGAGCAGTACTTC. Full variable domain (missing parts from reference TRBV9 and TRBJ2-7): DSGVTQTPKHLITATGQRVTLRCSPRSGDLSVYWYQQSLDQGLQFLIQYYNGEERAKGNILERFSAQQFPDLHSELNLSSLELGDSALYFCASSVTTGLEQYFGPGTRLTVT.

This clone turned up a few times. This chain joins TRBV10-3 and TRBJ2-1, with D perhaps matching TRBD1 (5 bases). The V gene's germline CDR1 is ENHRY and CDR2 SYGVKD. The CDR3 is 16 residues long. Trimming removed 0 bases from V and 4 bases from J, with 13 bases in between. The CDR3 DNA follows: TGTGCCATCAGTGAGTCGGGGTCAGGGCTTTACAATGAGCAGTTCTTC. Its translation: CAISESGSGLYNEQFF.

The rearrangement joins TRBV9 to TRBJ2-7; a weak D match, TRBD1 (6 bases). This CDR3 spans 16 amino acids. The germline V and J ends were trimmed by 3 bases and 3 bases, with 19 bases remaining between them. Per the germline V gene, CDR1 is SGDLS and CDR2 is YYNGEE. The CDR3 is CASSGTRGASRYEQYF. The CDR3 DNA follows: TGTGCCAGCAGCGGTACCAGGGGTGCTTCCCGCTACGAGCAGTACTTC.

This sequence joins TRBV7-2 and TRBJ2-2, with TRBD2 matching 8 bases. This CDR3 has 15 residues. CDR1 and CDR2 from the germline V gene are SGHTA and FQGNSA. Unmatched junction bases numbered 7, after V lost 4 bases and J lost 6 bases. CDR3 coding DNA: TGTGCCAGCAGCTATGGGACTAGACCCGCCGGGGAGCTGTTTTTT. Amino acids: CASSYGTRPAGELFF. Together with reference TRBV7-2 and TRBJ2-2, the CDR3 gives the full variable domain: GAGVSQSPSNKVTEKGKDVELRCDPISGHTALYWYRQSLGQGLEFLIYFQGNSAPDKSGLPSDRFSAERTGGSVSTLTIQRTQQEDSAVYLCASSYGTRPAGELFFGEGSRLTVL.

This chain uses TRBV27 with TRBJ2-6, with TRBD2 as a possible D gene (5 bases). V was cut by 5 bases and J by 4 bases, with 12 bases left in between. In germline, CDR1 is MNHEY, CDR2 SMNVEV (reference sequence). The CDR3 contains 15 residues. DNA of the CDR3: TGTGCCAGCAGTAGGACTCTTGCCGGGGCCAACGTCCTGACTTTC. Protein sequence: CASSRTLAGANVLTF.

In regard to this clone: A junction end diverges from the germline sequence, so it may reflect a read error. The chain carries TRBV7-7 and TRBJ2-2; the D is unclear. From germline, CDR1 is SSHAT and CDR2 FNYEAQ (reference sequence). CDR3 size: 14 residues. CDR3 coding DNA: TGTGCTAGCAGCTCCTATTCGAACACCGGGGAGCTGTTTTTT. Protein product: CASSSYSNTGELFF.

This clone was observed once. V gene TRBV7-2 combines with J gene TRBJ2-5; 11 positions agree with TRBD2. Trimming at V came to 1 base and at J to 2 bases, leaving 0 bases not matched to a gene. This CDR3 is built from 15 residues. Germline CDR1 SGHTA, CDR2 FQGNSA. CDR3 DNA sequence: TGTGCCAGCAGCTTAGGGACTAGCGGGCAAGAGACCCAGTACTTC. Its translation: CASSLGTSGQETQYF.

The V gene is TRBV19, the J gene TRBJ2-5; 9 bases align to TRBD2. Trimming cost V 3 bases and J 6 bases; bases outside gene matches: 8. The CDR3 contains 15 residues. The germline V gene has CDR1 LNHDA and CDR2 SQIVND (reference sequence). The CDR3 nucleotides read TGTGCCAGTAGTATTGAGGGGGCGGGAGGGAAGACCCAGTACTTC. It codes for CASSIEGAGGKTQYF.

The count of this clone is one. The chain has TRBV6-6 and TRBJ2-7; 7 positions match TRBD2. Looked up from germline, CDR1 is MNHNY and CDR2 is SVGAGI (reference sequence). The V gene end was trimmed by 6 bases and the J gene end by 0 bases; junction bases not matched to a gene: 2. CDR3 length: 13 amino acids. The CDR3 reads CASSSGGSYEQYF. DNA for the CDR3: TGTGCCAGCAGCTCGGGGGGCTCCTACGAGCAGTACTTC.

This clone was counted between two and nine times. The sample has other DNA sequences that encode this CDR3 too. V is TRBV5-1 and J is TRBJ1-6, with D tentatively TRBD1 (6 bases). The CDR3 totals 16 residues. Between the trimmed V and J ends, which lost 3 bases and 3 bases, there was a span of 13 bases. Looked up from germline, CDR1 is SGHRS and CDR2 is YFSETQ. The CDR3 DNA follows: TGCGCCAGCAGCTCGGGACACGGAGACTATAATTCACCCCTCCACTTT. Amino acid sequence: CASSSGHGDYNSPLHF. The entire variable domain, with the rest obtained from reference TRBV5-1 and TRBJ1-6, is as follows: KAGVTQTPRYLIKTRGQQVTLSCSPISGHRSVSWYQQTPGQGLQFLFEYFSETQRNKGNFPGRFSGRQFSNSRSEMNVSTLELGDSALYLCASSSGHGDYNSPLHFGNGTRLTVT.

The chain couples TRBV9 to TRBJ2-7; 7 bases agree with TRBD2. In germline, CDR1 is SGDLS, CDR2 YYNGEE. There are 15 residues in the CDR3. Trimming cost V 4 bases and J 1 base; bases outside gene matches: 8. The CDR3 sequence is CASSLGGGPSYEQYF. The CDR3 nucleotides are TGTGCCAGCAGCCTGGGGGGGGGACCTTCCTACGAGCAGTACTTC.

This clone was detected ten times or more. The chain combines TRBV6-5 with TRBJ1-2; 11 positions agree with TRBD1. Germline trimming cut 3 bases from V and 4 bases from J; bases unmatched to any gene: 4. The CDR3 runs 15 residues. Germline loops: CDR1 MNHEY, CDR2 SVGAGI. CDR3 in amino acids: CASSYPGQGAYGYTF. The CDR3 bases are TGTGCCAGCAGTTATCCCGGACAGGGGGCCTATGGCTACACCTTC.

This clone was counted a single time. The CDR3 nucleotides read TGTGCCACCTCTTTAGAGGGACAGGGGCCGACTGAAGCTTTCTTT. Translated: CATSLEGQGPTEAFF. The chain couples TRBV2 to TRBJ1-1; 10 positions match TRBD1. Germline lookup yields CDR1 SNHLY and CDR2 FYNNEI. Losses at the gene ends were 10 bases for V and 5 bases for J; bases not matched to a gene: 13. CDR3 length: 15 residues.